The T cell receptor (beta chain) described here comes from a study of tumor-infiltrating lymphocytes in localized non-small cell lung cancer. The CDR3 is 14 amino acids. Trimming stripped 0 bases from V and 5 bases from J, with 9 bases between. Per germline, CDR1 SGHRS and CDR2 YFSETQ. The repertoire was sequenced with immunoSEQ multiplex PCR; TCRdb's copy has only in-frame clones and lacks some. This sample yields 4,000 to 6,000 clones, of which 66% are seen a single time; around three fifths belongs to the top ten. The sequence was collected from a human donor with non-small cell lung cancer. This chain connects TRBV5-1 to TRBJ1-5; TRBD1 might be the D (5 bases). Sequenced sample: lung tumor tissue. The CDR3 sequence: CASSLGGPYQPQHF. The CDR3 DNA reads TGCGCCAGCAGCTTGGGGGGACCTTATCAGCCCCAGCATTTT.